These 5 T cell receptor beta chains originate from one sample sequenced in a study of blood T cell repertoires in COVID-19. Method: immunoSEQ multiplex PCR; TCRdb's copy keeps in-frame clones and lacks some. The sample contains roughly 460,000 clones, approximately 90% of which appear only once. The sample consisted of peripheral blood. These receptors originate from a man younger than 30 with COVID-19, enrolled during active disease.

This chain connects TRBV2 to TRBJ2-7; D might be TRBD1 (5 bases). CDR3 size: 13 residues. Deletions cut 7 bases from V and 1 base from J, with 11 bases between. Germline V gene lookup returns CDR1 SNHLY and CDR2 FYNNEI. CDR3 protein: CASKGIQSYEQYF. In nucleotides, the CDR3 is TGTGCCAGCAAGGGGATACAGTCCTACGAGCAGTACTTC. Using reference TRBV2 and TRBJ2-7 for the parts outside the CDR3, the full variable domain is EPEVTQTPSHQVTQMGQEVILRCVPISNHLYFYWYRQILGQKVEFLVSFYNNEISEKSEIFDDQFSVERPDGSNFTLKIRSTKLEDSAMYFCASKGIQSYEQYFGPGTRLTVT.

The chain combines TRBV11-2 with TRBJ2-7; D not resolved. V was trimmed by 5 bases and J by 3 bases, leaving 14 bases between them. The germline V gene has CDR1 SGHAT and CDR2 FQNNGV. The CDR3 runs 14 residues. Here the CDR3 reads CASSPSVRSYEQYF. CDR3 DNA sequence: TGTGCCAGCAGCCCATCTGTCCGGAGCTACGAGCAGTACTTC.

The chain employs TRBV10-2 and TRBJ1-1; D is possibly TRBD1 (6 bases). The CDR3 extends over 16 amino acids. V was shortened by 3 bases and J by 7 bases, with 21 bases between the two germline ends. The germline gives CDR1 WSHSY, CDR2 SAAADI. Here the CDR3 DNA reads TGCGCCAGCAGTGACGGGGGGGCAAAAAGAATTGGTGAAGCTTTCTTT. Translation: CASSDGGAKRIGEAFF.

The chain is built from TRBV2 and TRBJ2-7, with 8 bases aligning to TRBD1. V was pared by 5 bases and J by 3 bases, with 9 bases of the junction left unmatched. Germline V gene lookup returns CDR1 SNHLY and CDR2 FYNNEI. The CDR3 runs to 15 residues. The CDR3 DNA reads TGTGCCAGCAGTCACAACCGGGACAGGTTCTACGAGCAGTACTTC. Translating gives CASSHNRDRFYEQYF.

The rearrangement uses TRBV28 and TRBJ2-7; TRBD1 might be the D (6 bases). V lost 6 bases and J 6 bases, leaving 21 bases between the germline ends. The CDR3 is 15 residues long. The germline gives CDR1 MDHEN, CDR2 SYDVKM. CDR3 in amino acids: CASRSGTRTLSEQYF. The CDR3 DNA is TGTGCCAGCAGGTCCGGGACACGGACCCTCTCCGAGCAGTACTTC. Variable domain in full (rest from reference TRBV28 and TRBJ2-7): DVKVTQSSRYLVKRTGEKVFLECVQDMDHENMFWYRQDPGLGLRLIYFSYDVKMKEKGDIPEGYSVSREKKERFSLILESASTNQTSMYLCASRSGTRTLSEQYFGPGTRLTVT.